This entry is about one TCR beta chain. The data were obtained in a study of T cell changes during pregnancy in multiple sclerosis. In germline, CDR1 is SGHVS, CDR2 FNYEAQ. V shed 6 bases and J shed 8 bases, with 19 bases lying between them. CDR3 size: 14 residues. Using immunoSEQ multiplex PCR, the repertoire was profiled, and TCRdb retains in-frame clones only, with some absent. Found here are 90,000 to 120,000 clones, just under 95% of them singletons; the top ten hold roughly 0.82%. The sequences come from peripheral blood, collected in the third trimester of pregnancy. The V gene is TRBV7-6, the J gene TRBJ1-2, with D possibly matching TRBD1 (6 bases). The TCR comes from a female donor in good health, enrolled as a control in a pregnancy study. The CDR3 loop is CASSQNREQAGYTF. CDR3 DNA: TGTGCCAGCAGTCAAAACAGGGAGCAGGCGGGCTACACCTTC.